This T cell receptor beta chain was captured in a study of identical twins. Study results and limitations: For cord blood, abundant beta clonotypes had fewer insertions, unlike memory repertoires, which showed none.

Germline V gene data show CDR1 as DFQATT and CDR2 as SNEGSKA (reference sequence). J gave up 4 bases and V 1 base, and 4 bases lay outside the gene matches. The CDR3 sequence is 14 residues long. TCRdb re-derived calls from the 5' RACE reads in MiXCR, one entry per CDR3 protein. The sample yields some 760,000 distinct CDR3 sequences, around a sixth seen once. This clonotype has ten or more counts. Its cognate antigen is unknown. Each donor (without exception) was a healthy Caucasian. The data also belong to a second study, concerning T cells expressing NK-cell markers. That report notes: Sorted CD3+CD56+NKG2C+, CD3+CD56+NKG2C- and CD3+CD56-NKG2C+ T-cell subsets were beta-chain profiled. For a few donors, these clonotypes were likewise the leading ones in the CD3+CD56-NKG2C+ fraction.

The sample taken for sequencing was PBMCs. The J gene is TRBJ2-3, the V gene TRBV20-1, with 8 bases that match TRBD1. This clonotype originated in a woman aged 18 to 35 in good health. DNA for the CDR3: TGCAGTGCTAGAGGCAGGGGGCAATCAGATACGCAGTATTTT. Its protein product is CSARGRGQSDTQYF.